Sequencing of this T cell receptor beta chain was carried out in a study of PD-L1 blockade in urothelial cancer. Across the whole study: Across blood samples, T cells had a median count of 141,255. Overall study results and limits: Expansion of tumor-associated blood clones at 3 weeks was greater in durable-benefit patients.

TCRdb's table, derived via immunoSEQ multiplex PCR, lists solely in-frame clones and lacks some. In the table there are about 84,000 clones, 82% of which are singletons. The trim removed 4 bases at V and 8 bases at J, leaving 1 base unmatched. The CDR3 covers 13 residues. Looked up from germline, CDR1 is SGHNT and CDR2 is YENEEA. As concerns this clone: Its antigen is undetermined.

The TCR comes from a man between 65 and 85 years old with urothelial cancer. Sequencing was performed on PBMCs, taken around atezolizumab (anti-PD-L1) treatment. The rearrangement joins TRBV11-3 to TRBJ2-1; 11 nucleotides match TRBD2. CDR3 in DNA: TGTGCCAGCAGCTCTAGCGGGAGGTATGAGCAGTTCTTC. Its translation: CASSSSGRYEQFF.